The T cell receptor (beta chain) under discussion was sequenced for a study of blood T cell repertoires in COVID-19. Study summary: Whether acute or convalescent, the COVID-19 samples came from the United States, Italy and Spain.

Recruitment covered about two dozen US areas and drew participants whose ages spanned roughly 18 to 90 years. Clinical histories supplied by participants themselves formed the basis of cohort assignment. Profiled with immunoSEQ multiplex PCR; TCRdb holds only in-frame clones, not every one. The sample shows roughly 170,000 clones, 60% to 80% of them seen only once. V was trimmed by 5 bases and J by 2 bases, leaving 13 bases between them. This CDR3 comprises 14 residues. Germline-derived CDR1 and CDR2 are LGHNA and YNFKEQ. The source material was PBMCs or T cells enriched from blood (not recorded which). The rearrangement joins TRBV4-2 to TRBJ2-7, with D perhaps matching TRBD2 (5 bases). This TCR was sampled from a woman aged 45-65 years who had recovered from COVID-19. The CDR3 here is CASSEGGAAYEQYF. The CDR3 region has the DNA TGTGCCAGCAGCGAAGGTGGAGCGGCCTACGAGCAGTACTTC.